At least ten counts were recorded for the clone carrying this TCR beta chain. The antigen is not known. After constant-region reverse-primer amplification, full-length variable regions underwent semi-nested PCR with Nested Universal Primer A. A single record per CDR3 protein comes from TCRdb applying MiXCR to the 5' RACE reads. The table shows 55,000 to 80,000 distinct CDR3 sequences, with less than 25% occurring only once. Study-wide results and limits: The larger-cohort validation was restricted to a single TCR beta V-J rearrangement rather than whole repertoires. Greatest tumor Treg TCR overlap was with tumor naive CD4+ cells. The TCR gene usage of tumor memory CD4+ T cells clustered together with blood and lymph node memory CD4+ cells and with lymph node naive CD4+ cells.

The V gene's germline CDR1 is SGHVS and CDR2 FQNEAQ. V gave up 1 base and J gave up 1 base, with 10 bases separating them. This CDR3 comprises 15 residues. Sequencing input: memory CD4+ T cells sorted from a lymph node. As for subset: memory CD4+ T cells, CD4+CD45RO+CD25-. This sequence originates from a female donor with breast cancer. This chain uses TRBV7-8 with TRBJ2-5; D uncertain. CDR3 amino acids: CASSLVAPPQETQYF. Here the CDR3 DNA reads TGTGCCAGCAGCTTAGTGGCACCCCCCCAAGAGACCCAGTACTTC. Full variable domain (missing parts from reference TRBV7-8 and TRBJ2-5): GAGVSQSPRYKVAKRGQDVALRCDPISGHVSLFWYQQALGQGPEFLTYFQNEAQLDKSGLPSDRFFAERPEGSVSTLKIQRTQQEDSAVYLCASSLVAPPQETQYFGPGTRLLVL.